The rows below give T cell receptor beta chains drawn from one sample of a study of monozygotic twins with inflammatory bowel disease. For each CDR3 protein, TCRdb gives one entry from its re-call of the 5' RACE reads, without DNA. The table lists hundreds of thousands of distinct CDR3 sequences. The sequencing sample was made of blood. These receptors originate from a human donor with ulcerative colitis or Crohn's disease, or a healthy co-twin of an affected twin (not recorded which). Each CDR3 is given with its conserved first and last residue. Fields, in order: V gene, CDR3 length, J gene, CDR3 protein.

TRBV29-1	14	TRBJ1-5	CSVATGTSNQPQHF
TRBV5-1	15	TRBJ2-1	CASSPGTSGSFEQFF
TRBV12-3/TRBV12-4	13	TRBJ2-7	CASSWRRIYEQYF
TRBV20-1	14	TRBJ2-5	CSATTGSKGKTQYF
TRBV2	13	TRBJ2-3	CASPRPNTDTQYF
TRBV6-1	14	TRBJ2-4	CASIRQGSGNIQYF
TRBV28	13	TRBJ2-7	CASDGGSSYEQYF
TRBV7-9	15	TRBJ1-2	CASSLSFRGQSGYTF
TRBV2	13	TRBJ2-7	CASTPFLSGGQYF
TRBV14	13	TRBJ2-1	CASSQDQGREQFF
TRBV7-2	16	TRBJ1-5	CASSLAGGQTNQPQHF
TRBV7-2	15	TRBJ2-7	CASSLVTGGPVEQYF
TRBV29-1	13	TRBJ2-7	CSVDVGQGTEQYF
TRBV5-1	15	TRBJ1-5	CASSMGQGDSQPQHF
TRBV5-6	15	TRBJ2-2	CASSGGLKNTGELFF
TRBV7-2	15	TRBJ1-5	CASRRDRGGDQPQHF
TRBV3-1	15	TRBJ1-4	CASSPAGTGDEKLFF
TRBV24-1	15	TRBJ2-1	CATSEPGVTHNEQFF
TRBV12-3/TRBV12-4	13	TRBJ2-7	CASSPSQSYEQYF
TRBV27	15	TRBJ2-1	CASRGLGLADNEQFF
TRBV7-9	12	TRBJ1-2	CASSFRGSGYTF
TRBV10-3	12	TRBJ2-7	CAIRGGSYEQYF
TRBV18	14	TRBJ2-1	CASSPGTYYNEQFF
TRBV18	15	TRBJ2-1	CASSRGQGAADEQFF
TRBV28	12	TRBJ2-1	CASSSRGQEQFF
TRBV20-1	15	TRBJ2-3	CSARDLTEPPYTQYF
TRBV4-3	15	TRBJ1-3	CASSQMRGSGNTIYF
TRBV6-5	14	TRBJ1-6	CASSLGTGNSPLHF
TRBV20-1	15	TRBJ2-3	CSARPLGGATDTQYF
TRBV28	15	TRBJ2-7	CASRKLAGVTYEQYF
TRBV28	16	TRBJ2-2	CASSLGWPGDTGELFF
TRBV20-1	12	TRBJ1-1	CSAREGYTEAFF
TRBV14	17	TRBJ2-1	CASSSFSGGNLYNEQFF
TRBV20-1	14	TRBJ2-3	CSAFDRGGTDTQYF
TRBV7-9	15	TRBJ2-7	CASSSVTGFSYEQYF
TRBV14	15	TRBJ2-2	CASSQGQGDTGELFF
TRBV20-1	13	TRBJ2-1	CSAVGGGSNEQFF
TRBV18	17	TRBJ2-3	CASSPPGGGLLTDTQYF
TRBV7-8	16	TRBJ1-1	CASSLTPGGLNTEAFF
TRBV6-5	13	TRBJ1-2	CASTPRGGSGYTF
TRBV12-3/TRBV12-4	13	TRBJ2-5	CASSVDTSGHQYF
TRBV28	14	TRBJ1-5	CASSLGNSNQPQHF
TRBV11-2	17	TRBJ2-1	CASSSLRGSGRGNEQFF
TRBV5-1	14	TRBJ2-5	CASSLGFAQETQYF
TRBV5-1	17	TRBJ2-1	CASSLGRRDRVVNEQFF
TRBV27	14	TRBJ2-7	CACSRVGQNYEQYF
TRBV7-8	16	TRBJ2-3	CASSPGVTSLKDTQYF
TRBV9	15	TRBJ2-4	CASSVGTTVGNIQYF
TRBV7-9	14	TRBJ2-5	CASSLIDRQETQYF
TRBV6-1	15	TRBJ2-7	CASSWTSGAYYEQYF
TRBV4-2	18	TRBJ2-1	CASSQDGYREGSYNEQFF
TRBV5-4	16	TRBJ2-6	CASSLRRGPGANVLTF